The 2 T cell receptor beta chains below were found in one sample sequenced in a study of T cells in Graves' hyperthyroidism and ophthalmopathy. Amplified TCR beta CDR3 regions came from RNA transcripts. HTBI primers were the set used in a first-round RT-PCR of the TCR CDR3. One entry per CDR3 protein, called by TCRdb with MiXCR from the multiplex PCR reads. This table has roughly 660,000 distinct CDR3 sequences, roughly a sixth appearing once. The sequenced material came from blood. Receptors originate from a man aged 50 to 60 with Graves' hyperthyroidism.

Remarks on this clonotype: Being one base from a much bigger clone, this may be a read error. The rearrangement uses TRBV18 and TRBJ2-1, with D possibly matching TRBD1 (6 bases). The CDR3 is 13 amino acids. CDR1 is KGHSH, CDR2 LQKENI, per germline. The CDR3 sequence: CGSSSSGDNEQFF. The CDR3 DNA sequence: TGTGGCAGCTCTTCTTCAGGGGACAATGAGCAGTTCTTC.

This clonotype was counted a few times. The chain couples TRBV15 to TRBJ2-7, with TRBD1 matching over 8 bases. Trimming took 3 bases from V and 4 from J; bases not matched to a gene: 8. The CDR3 contains 15 residues. Germline V gene sequence: CDR1 LNHNV, CDR2 YYDKDF (reference sequence). In nucleotides, the CDR3 is TGTGCCACCAGCAGGCCTCGGACAGGGCGGTACGAGCAGTACTTC. It yields the protein CATSRPRTGRYEQYF.